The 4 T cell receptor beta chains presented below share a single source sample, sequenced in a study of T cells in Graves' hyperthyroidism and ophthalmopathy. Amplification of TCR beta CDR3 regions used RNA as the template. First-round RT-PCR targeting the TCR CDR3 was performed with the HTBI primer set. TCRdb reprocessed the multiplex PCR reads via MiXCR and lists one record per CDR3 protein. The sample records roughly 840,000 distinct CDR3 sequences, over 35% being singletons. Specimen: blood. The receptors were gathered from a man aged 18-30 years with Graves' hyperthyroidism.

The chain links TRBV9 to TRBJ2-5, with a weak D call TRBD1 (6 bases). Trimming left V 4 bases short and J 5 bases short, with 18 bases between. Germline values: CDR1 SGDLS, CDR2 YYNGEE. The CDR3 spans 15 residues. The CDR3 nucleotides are TGTGCCAGCAGCATAGGTAGTACAGGGCGGGAGACCCAGTACTTC. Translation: CASSIGSTGRETQYF.

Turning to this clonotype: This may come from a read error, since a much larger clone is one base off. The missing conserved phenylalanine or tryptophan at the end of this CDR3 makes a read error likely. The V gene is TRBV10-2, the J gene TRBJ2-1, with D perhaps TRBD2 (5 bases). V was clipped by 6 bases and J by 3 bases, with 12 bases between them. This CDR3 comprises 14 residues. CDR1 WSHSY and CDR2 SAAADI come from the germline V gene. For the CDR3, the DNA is TGCGCCAGCAGGGGTGGCGGGCACTACAATGAGCAGTTCTCC. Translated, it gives CASRGGGHYNEQFS.

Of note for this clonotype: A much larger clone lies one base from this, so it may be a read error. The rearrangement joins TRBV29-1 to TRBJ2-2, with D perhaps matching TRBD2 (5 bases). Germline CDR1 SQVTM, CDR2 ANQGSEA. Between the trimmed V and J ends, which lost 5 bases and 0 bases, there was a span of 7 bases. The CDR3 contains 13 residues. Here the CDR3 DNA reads TGCAGCGTTTCCGGGACGAACACCGGGGAGCTGTTTTTT. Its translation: CSVSGTNTGELFF.

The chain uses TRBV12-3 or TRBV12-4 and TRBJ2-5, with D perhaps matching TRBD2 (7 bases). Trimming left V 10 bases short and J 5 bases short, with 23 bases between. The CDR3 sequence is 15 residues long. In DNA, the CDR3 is TGTGCCACCACCGTCGGGGAGGGAGACAGGGAGACCCAGTACTTC. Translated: CATTVGEGDRETQYF.